These 29 T cell receptor beta chains came from one sample sequenced in a study of blood T cell repertoires in COVID-19. Clones were read by immunoSEQ multiplex PCR, and TCRdb kept only the in-frame ones, dropping some. The table has fewer than 500,000 clones, roughly 90% seen once. Specimen: peripheral blood. Receptors were obtained from a man aged 18 to 30 with COVID-19, enrolled during active disease.

J is TRBJ2-7 and V is TRBV10-3, with TRBD1 matching over 8 bases. Germline V gives CDR1 ENHRY, CDR2 SYGVKD. The CDR3 totals 13 residues. The J segment lost 5 bases and the V segment lost 7 bases, leaving 7 bases of the junction unmatched. The CDR3 DNA is TGTGCCATCAAGGCCCCAGGGGGCGACGAGCAGTACTTC. It codes for CAIKAPGGDEQYF.

The chain employs TRBV3-1 (or the pseudogene TRBV3-2) and TRBJ2-7; possibly TRBD1 for D (6 bases). With 4 bases removed from V and 1 base from J, the gap between germline ends came to 17 bases. Germline V gene sequence: CDR1 LGHDT, CDR2 YNNKEL (reference sequence). The CDR3 is 16 residues long. Here the CDR3 reads CASSPPGAARSYEQYF. In DNA, the CDR3 is TGTGCCAGCAGCCCCCCAGGGGCAGCCCGTTCCTACGAGCAGTACTTC.

The V gene is TRBV10-1, the J gene TRBJ2-7; weak D call: TRBD1 (6 bases). Germline V gives CDR1 WNHNN, CDR2 SYGVQD (reference sequence). CDR3 length: 14 residues. The V gene lost 3 bases and the J gene lost 2 bases, with 11 bases spanning the gap. In DNA form, the CDR3 reads TGCGCCAGCAGTGACCCACAGGGCCCCTACGAGCAGTACTTC. It yields the protein CASSDPQGPYEQYF.

In its sample, this clone was seen once. The rearrangement uses TRBV7-9 and TRBJ1-4, with a weak D call TRBD1 (5 bases). Germline-derived CDR1 and CDR2 are SEHNR and FQNEAQ (reference sequence). This CDR3 is built from 15 residues. Trimming stripped 5 bases from V and 4 bases from J, with 14 bases between. DNA of the CDR3: TGTGCCAGCAGCCCGAACTGGGGCGGTAATGAAAAACTGTTTTTT. Translated, it gives CASSPNWGGNEKLFF.

The chain has TRBV5-1 and TRBJ2-7; 12 bases fit TRBD1. The CDR3 is 15 amino acids. Germline assignment: CDR1 SGHRS and CDR2 YFSETQ. V was pared by 0 bases and J by 6 bases, with 4 bases of the junction left unmatched. The CDR3 bases are TGCGCCAGCAGCTTGGTAGGGGACAGGGGGCTCGAGCAGTACTTC. The encoded protein is CASSLVGDRGLEQYF.

V usage is TRBV25-1 and J usage is TRBJ1-3, with a tentative D call TRBD1 (5 bases). CDR3 length: 15 residues. Germline CDR1 and CDR2: MGHDK and SYGVNS. Trimming shortened V by 3 bases and J by 2 bases, and 11 bases separated the two germline ends. The CDR3 sequence is CASSDRVAAGNTIYF. The CDR3 region has the DNA TGTGCCAGCAGTGACAGGGTGGCTGCTGGAAACACCATATATTTT.

The genes are TRBV2 and TRBJ2-7; D is unresolved. Germline V gene sequence: CDR1 SNHLY, CDR2 FYNNEI. The CDR3 totals 11 residues. V was shortened by 4 bases and J by 3 bases, with 4 bases between the two germline ends. The CDR3 DNA reads TGTGCCAGCAGTGGGCTCTACGAGCAGTACTTC. This gives the protein CASSGLYEQYF.

The J gene is TRBJ1-3, the V gene TRBV27, with D uncertain. This CDR3 spans 14 amino acids. The germline CDR1 and CDR2 sequences are MNHEY and SMNVEV (reference sequence). Trimming stripped 3 bases from V and 0 bases from J, with 6 bases between. The CDR3 sequence is CASSFRSSGNTIYF. Here the CDR3 DNA reads TGTGCCAGCAGTTTTAGGAGCTCTGGAAACACCATATATTTT.

J is TRBJ2-7 and V is TRBV7-8; D uncertain. Trimming stripped 1 base from V and 0 bases from J, with 7 bases between. CDR3 length: 14 residues. Germline V gives CDR1 SGHVS, CDR2 FQNEAQ. The chain's CDR3 is CASSLVWSSYEQYF. DNA of the CDR3: TGTGCCAGCAGCTTAGTCTGGAGCTCCTACGAGCAGTACTTC.

The chain couples TRBV5-4 to TRBJ1-3; D not certain. Germline V lookup: CDR1 SGHNT, CDR2 YYREEE (reference sequence). CDR3 length equals 15 residues. V lost 0 bases and J lost 0, with 7 bases in between. CDR3 residues: CASSLDFSSGNTIYF. The CDR3 region has the DNA TGTGCCAGCAGCTTGGACTTTTCCTCTGGAAACACCATATATTTT.

This sequence joins TRBV6-5 and TRBJ1-5; D unresolved. This CDR3 comprises 13 residues. With 5 bases removed from V and 5 bases from J, the gap between germline ends came to 10 bases. Germline V gene sequence: CDR1 MNHEY, CDR2 SVGAGI. The CDR3: CASSPRLDQPQHF. The CDR3 nucleotides are TGTGCCAGCAGTCCGAGACTCGATCAGCCCCAGCATTTT.

This chain joins TRBV27 and TRBJ2-1, with no clear D. The germline V and J ends were trimmed by 5 bases and 4 bases, with 12 bases remaining between them. CDR3 length: 14 residues. From germline, CDR1 is MNHEY and CDR2 SMNVEV (reference sequence). The CDR3 loop is CASSPEVHYNEQFF. The CDR3 nucleotides are TGTGCCAGCAGTCCAGAAGTACATTACAATGAGCAGTTCTTC.

The rearrangement links TRBV2 to TRBJ1-2; D possibly corresponds to TRBD1 (6 bases). This CDR3 has 13 residues. Germline V lookup: CDR1 SNHLY, CDR2 FYNNEI. The V end lost 5 bases, the J end lost 4 bases, and 11 bases lay between the germline ends. In nucleotides, the CDR3 is TGTGCCAGCAGTACAGGGTCGAGCTATGGCTACACCTTC. As protein: CASSTGSSYGYTF.

The chain combines TRBV14 with TRBJ2-2, with TRBD2 matching over 9 bases. The germline V gene encodes CDR1 SGHDN and CDR2 FVKESK. Losses at the gene ends were 1 base for V and 1 base for J; bases not matched to a gene: 4. The CDR3 runs to 17 residues. This chain's CDR3 is CASSQVAGVWNTGELFF. The DNA of the CDR3 is TGTGCCAGCAGCCAAGTAGCGGGGGTTTGGAACACCGGGGAGCTGTTTTTT.

The rearrangement uses TRBV18 and TRBJ1-5; D is possibly TRBD1 (5 bases). The CDR3 runs 16 residues. CDR1 and CDR2 (germline): KGHSH, LQKENI. V dropped 2 bases and J dropped 2 bases, with 13 bases sitting between them. The CDR3 DNA follows: TGTGCCAGCTCACCAATAGAAGGGGATGGCAATCAGCCCCAGCATTTT. It is translated as CASSPIEGDGNQPQHF.

The rearrangement links TRBV2 to TRBJ2-3; the match to TRBD2 covers 11 bases. The CDR3 has 15 amino acids. V lost 8 bases to trimming and J lost 4 bases; unmatched junction nucleotides: 8. CDR1 is SNHLY, CDR2 FYNNEI, per germline. The CDR3 loop reads CASVGVAGGPDTQYF. For the CDR3, the DNA is TGTGCCAGCGTGGGGGTAGCGGGGGGGCCAGATACGCAGTATTTT. The variable domain in full, completed from reference TRBV2 and TRBJ2-3, reads EPEVTQTPSHQVTQMGQEVILRCVPISNHLYFYWYRQILGQKVEFLVSFYNNEISEKSEIFDDQFSVERPDGSNFTLKIRSTKLEDSAMYFCASVGVAGGPDTQYFGPGTRLTVL.

A note on this clone: In the same sample, other DNA sequences code for this CDR3. This chain joins TRBV6-5 and TRBJ1-2; D ambiguous. Germline CDR1 is MNHEY and CDR2 is SVGAGI. V lost 4 bases and J 2 bases, leaving 2 bases between the germline ends. This CDR3 contains 11 residues. The CDR3 here is CASSSNYGYTF. The CDR3 DNA reads TGTGCCAGCAGTTCGAACTATGGCTACACCTTC.

V gene TRBV19 combines with J gene TRBJ2-2; maybe TRBD2 (6 bases). Germline V gives CDR1 LNHDA, CDR2 SQIVND (reference sequence). The CDR3 contains 14 residues. The V end lost 3 bases, the J end lost 8 bases, and 13 bases lay between the germline ends. CDR3 DNA: TGTGCCAGTAGTATTGCTATCGGGGGTGGGGAGCTGTTTTTT. Translated: CASSIAIGGGELFF.

The V gene is TRBV5-1, the J gene TRBJ2-2, with D unresolved. V was clipped by 0 bases and J by 3 bases, with 12 bases between them. Germline V gives CDR1 SGHRS, CDR2 YFSETQ. This CDR3 has 16 residues. CDR3 region: CASSLAAGFDTGELFF. The CDR3 nucleotides read TGCGCCAGCAGCTTGGCCGCAGGATTCGACACCGGGGAGCTGTTTTTT. The variable domain in full, completed from reference TRBV5-1 and TRBJ2-2, reads KAGVTQTPRYLIKTRGQQVTLSCSPISGHRSVSWYQQTPGQGLQFLFEYFSETQRNKGNFPGRFSGRQFSNSRSEMNVSTLELGDSALYLCASSLAAGFDTGELFFGEGSRLTVL.

V is TRBV24-1 and J is TRBJ2-3; 10 bases match TRBD2. Germline CDR1 reads KGHDR; CDR2 reads SFDVKD. The V gene end was trimmed by 4 bases and the J gene end by 5 bases; junction bases not matched to a gene: 8. The CDR3 extends over 16 amino acids. DNA of the CDR3: TGTGCCACCAGTGACCGAGCGGGGGGGCGGGGAGATACGCAGTATTTT. As protein: CATSDRAGGRGDTQYF.

Worth noting for this clone: One junction end disagrees with the germline gene, perhaps due to a read error. V is TRBV6-1 and J is TRBJ2-7, with 10 bases lining up with TRBD2. This CDR3 has 14 residues. Germline-derived CDR1 and CDR2 are MNHNS and SASEGT. This chain's CDR3 is CASTEPSGGYEQYF. CDR3 DNA sequence: TGTGCCAGCACTGAACCTAGCGGGGGCTACGAGCAGTACTTC.

The chain links TRBV5-5 to TRBJ2-3; 8 bases align to TRBD1. V shed 5 bases, J shed 6 bases, and the junction held 8 bases outside the gene matches. Germline V gene data show CDR1 as SGHKS and CDR2 as YYEKEE (reference sequence). CDR3 size: 14 residues. The CDR3 spells CASRRPGGSDTQYF. Here the CDR3 DNA reads TGTGCCAGCAGACGCCCAGGGGGCAGCGATACGCAGTATTTT.

V is TRBV19 and J is TRBJ1-5, with a tentative D call TRBD1 (6 bases). CDR3 length: 15 residues. Germline CDR1 LNHDA, CDR2 SQIVND (reference sequence). Deletions cut 7 bases from V and 3 bases from J, with 16 bases between. CDR3 residues: CASKTGLRHNQPQHF. The CDR3, as DNA: TGTGCCAGTAAGACAGGTTTAAGGCACAATCAGCCCCAGCATTTT.

The chain joins TRBV5-1 to TRBJ2-2, with TRBD1 matching over 7 bases. Trimming cost V 4 bases and J 0 bases; bases outside gene matches: 3. The V gene's germline CDR1 is SGHRS and CDR2 YFSETQ. This CDR3 is built from 15 residues. CDR3 region: CASSRTGPNTGELFF. CDR3 nucleotide sequence: TGCGCCAGCAGCCGGACAGGCCCGAACACCGGGGAGCTGTTTTTT.

In this sample, this clone turned up a few times. The genes are TRBV25-1 and TRBJ1-1; 7 bases fit TRBD1. V gave up 3 bases and J gave up 4 bases; unmatched junction bases: 2. CDR3 length equals 13 residues. Germline V lookup: CDR1 MGHDK, CDR2 SYGVNS. CDR3 in amino acids: CASSETGSTEAFF. The CDR3 DNA sequence: TGTGCCAGCAGTGAGACAGGGAGCACTGAAGCTTTCTTT.

V gene TRBV30 combines with J gene TRBJ1-1, with D perhaps matching TRBD1 (5 bases). The CDR3 length is 12 residues. The V end lost 3 bases, the J end lost 4 bases, and 9 bases lay between the germline ends. Germline V gene data show CDR1 as GTSNPN and CDR2 as SVGIG (reference sequence). CDR3 nucleotide sequence: TGTGCCTGGAGAGGGGCCCCCACTGAAGCTTTCTTT. This gives the protein CAWRGAPTEAFF.

This clone has only one observation. V usage is TRBV5-4 and J usage is TRBJ1-4; 8 bases are a match to TRBD1. The V segment lost 0 bases and the J segment 8 bases; nucleotides outside the gene matches: 6. Germline V gene lookup returns CDR1 SGHNT and CDR2 YYREEE (reference sequence). The CDR3 contains 15 residues. CDR3 loop: CASSLGGQEGEKLFF. In DNA, the CDR3 is TGTGCCAGCAGCTTGGGGGGACAGGAGGGCGAAAAACTGTTTTTT.

The rearrangement links TRBV5-4 to TRBJ1-2; D is uncertain. Per germline, CDR1 SGHNT and CDR2 YYREEE (reference sequence). The CDR3 runs 12 residues. V was cut by 8 bases and J by 8 bases, with 16 bases left in between. CDR3 DNA sequence: TGTGCCAGTTCGGTGCTTACGGGGGGCTACACCTTC. Translated: CASSVLTGGYTF. The full variable domain, rest sourced from reference TRBV5-4 and TRBJ1-2, is ETGVTQSPTHLIKTRGQQVTLRCSSQSGHNTVSWYQQALGQGPQFIFQYYREEENGRGNFPPRFSGLQFPNYSSELNVNALELDDSALYLCASSVLTGGYTFGSGTRLTVV.

The chain uses TRBV10-1 and TRBJ2-7; D remains ambiguous. Germline V lookup: CDR1 WNHNN, CDR2 SYGVQD (reference sequence). The V gene lost 5 bases and the J gene lost 4 bases, with 12 bases spanning the gap. This CDR3 is built from 13 residues. The CDR3 sequence is CASSSRSGYEQYF. The CDR3 DNA reads TGCGCCAGCAGTTCCCGGTCCGGGTACGAGCAGTACTTC.